A few counts support the clone carrying this T cell receptor beta chain. The data are from a study of patients with pleural tuberculosis. V was shortened by 6 bases and J by 6 bases, with 12 bases between the two germline ends. The CDR3 covers 12 residues. TCRdb analysed the reads with MiXCR anew, one entry per CDR3 protein. The table shows around 49,000 distinct CDR3 sequences, with 7.3% occurring only once. The chain recombines TRBV12-3 or TRBV12-4 with TRBJ2-7, with a weak D call TRBD1 (6 bases). The sequence was obtained from a human donor with pleural tuberculosis. CDR3 amino acids: CASRYRVGEQYV. The CDR3 DNA sequence: TGTGCCAGCAGATACAGGGTCGGCGAGCAGTACGTC.